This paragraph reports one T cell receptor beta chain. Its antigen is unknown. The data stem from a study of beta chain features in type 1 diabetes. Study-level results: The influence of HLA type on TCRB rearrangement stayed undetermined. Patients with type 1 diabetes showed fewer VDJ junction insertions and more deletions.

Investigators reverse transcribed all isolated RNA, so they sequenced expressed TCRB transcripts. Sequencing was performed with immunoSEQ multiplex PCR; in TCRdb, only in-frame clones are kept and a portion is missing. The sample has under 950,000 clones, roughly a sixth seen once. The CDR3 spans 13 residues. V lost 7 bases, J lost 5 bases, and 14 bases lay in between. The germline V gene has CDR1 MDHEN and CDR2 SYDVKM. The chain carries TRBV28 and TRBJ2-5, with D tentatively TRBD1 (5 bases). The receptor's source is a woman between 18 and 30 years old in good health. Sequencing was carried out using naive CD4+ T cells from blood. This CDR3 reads CASTGSARETQYF. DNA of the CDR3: TGTGCCAGCACAGGGTCCGCGAGGGAGACCCAGTACTTC.